Below, one T cell receptor beta chain is given with its context. The antigen is not known. The sample originates from a study of T cell responses to AZD1222 COVID-19 vaccine. Notes on the study in general: Repertoire sampling was restricted to post-peak T cell response timepoints. Clonal diversity was possibly underestimated, and white British individuals and females predominated among donors.

The CDR3 is 11 amino acids. V was cut by 4 bases and J by 1 base, with 4 bases left in between. Germline values: CDR1 SQVTM, CDR2 ANQGSEA. Only in-frame clones appear in the TCRdb table, and some are missing; sequencing was by immunoSEQ multiplex PCR. The table shows about 120,000 clones, with around 90% occurring only once. The chain joins TRBV29-1 to TRBJ1-1; D gene uncertain. The material sequenced was peripheral blood, taken on day 0 of AZD1222 vaccination. This sequence originates from an adult in good health. The CDR3 nucleotides are TGCAGCGTTGGACCGAACACTGAAGCTTTCTTT. Translated: CSVGPNTEAFF.